This record concerns one TCR beta chain sequence. The antigen remains undetermined. CDR1 and CDR2 from the germline V gene are LGHDT and YNNKEL (reference sequence). The V gene end was trimmed by 1 base and the J gene end by 7 bases; junction bases not matched to a gene: 10. CDR3 length equals 16 residues. The data originate from a study of molecular identifiers for immune sequencing clone quantification. Whole-study results and caveats: Over 98% of effector molecules, yet under 1% of naive-cell molecules, were held by clones above 20 RNA copies.

Previously described methods and listed TCR primers produced bulk TCR libraries. One entry per CDR3 protein results from TCRdb running MiXCR on the PCR reads. The table shows about 640,000 distinct CDR3 sequences, with nearly 20% occurring only once. The specimen sequenced was naive CD8+ T cells from blood, with Jurkat cell RNA spiked in. The subset here: FACS-sorted CD8+CD4-CCR7+CD45RA+ naive T cells. This chain uses TRBV3-1 with TRBJ2-1; 7 bases agree with TRBD2. The TCR comes from a human donor in good health. Some libraries in this study had Jurkat cell RNA spiked in. The CDR3 region is CASSQAVSLADNEQFF. CDR3 coding DNA: TGTGCCAGCAGCCAAGCGGTATCCCTAGCGGATAATGAGCAGTTCTTC.